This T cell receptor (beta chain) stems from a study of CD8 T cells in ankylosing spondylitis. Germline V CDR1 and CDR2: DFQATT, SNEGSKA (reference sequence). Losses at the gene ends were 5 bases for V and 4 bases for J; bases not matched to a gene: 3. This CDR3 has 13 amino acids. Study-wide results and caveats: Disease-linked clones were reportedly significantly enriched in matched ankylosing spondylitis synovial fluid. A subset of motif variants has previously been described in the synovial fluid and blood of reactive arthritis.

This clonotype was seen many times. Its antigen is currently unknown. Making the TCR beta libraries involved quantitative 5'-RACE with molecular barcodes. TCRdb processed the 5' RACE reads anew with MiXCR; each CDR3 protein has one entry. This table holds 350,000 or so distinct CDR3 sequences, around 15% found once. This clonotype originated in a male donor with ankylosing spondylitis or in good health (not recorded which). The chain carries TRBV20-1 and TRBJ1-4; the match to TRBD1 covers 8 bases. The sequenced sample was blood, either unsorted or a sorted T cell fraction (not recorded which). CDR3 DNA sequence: TGCAGTGCTCCAGGACAGGGTAATGAAAAACTGTTTTTT. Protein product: CSAPGQGNEKLFF.